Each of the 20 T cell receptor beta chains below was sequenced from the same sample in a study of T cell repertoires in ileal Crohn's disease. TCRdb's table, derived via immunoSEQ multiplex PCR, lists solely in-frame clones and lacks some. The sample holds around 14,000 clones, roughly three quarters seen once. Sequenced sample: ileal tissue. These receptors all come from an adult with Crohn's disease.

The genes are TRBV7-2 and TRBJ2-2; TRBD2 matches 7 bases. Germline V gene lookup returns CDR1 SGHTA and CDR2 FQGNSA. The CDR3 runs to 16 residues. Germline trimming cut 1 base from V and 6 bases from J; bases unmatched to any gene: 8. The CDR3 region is CASSLDAGVRPGELFF. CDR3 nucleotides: TGTGCCAGCAGCTTAGATGCGGGAGTTCGGCCCGGGGAGCTGTTTTTT.

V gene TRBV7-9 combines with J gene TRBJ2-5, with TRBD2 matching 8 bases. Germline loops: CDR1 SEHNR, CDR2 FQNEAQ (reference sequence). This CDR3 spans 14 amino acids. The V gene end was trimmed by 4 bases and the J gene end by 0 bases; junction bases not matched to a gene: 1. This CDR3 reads CASSSGGDQETQYF. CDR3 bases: TGTGCCAGCAGCTCCGGGGGGGACCAAGAGACCCAGTACTTC.

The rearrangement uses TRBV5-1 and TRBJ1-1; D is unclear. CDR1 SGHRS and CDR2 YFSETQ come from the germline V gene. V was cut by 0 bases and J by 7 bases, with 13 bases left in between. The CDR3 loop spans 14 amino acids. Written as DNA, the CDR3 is TGCGCCAGCAGCTTGGCCATCCCGTCAGTTGAAGCTTTCTTT. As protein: CASSLAIPSVEAFF.

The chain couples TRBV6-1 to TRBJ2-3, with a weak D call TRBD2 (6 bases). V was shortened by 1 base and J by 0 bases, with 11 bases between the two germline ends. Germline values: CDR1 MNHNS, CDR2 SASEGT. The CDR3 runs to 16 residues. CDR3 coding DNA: TGTGCCAGCAGTGAAGGAGGTAGCGGAAGCACAGATACGCAGTATTTT. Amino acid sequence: CASSEGGSGSTDTQYF.

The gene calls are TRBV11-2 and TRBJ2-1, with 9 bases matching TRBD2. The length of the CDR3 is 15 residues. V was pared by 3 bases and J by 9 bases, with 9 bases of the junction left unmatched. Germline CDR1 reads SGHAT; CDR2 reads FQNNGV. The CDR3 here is CASSLQAGGYSEQFF. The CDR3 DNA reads TGTGCCAGCAGCTTGCAAGCGGGAGGCTACTCTGAGCAGTTCTTC. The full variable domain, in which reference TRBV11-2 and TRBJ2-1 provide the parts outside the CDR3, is EAGVAQSPRYKIIEKRQSVAFWCNPISGHATLYWYQQILGQGPKLLIQFQNNGVVDDSQLPKDRFSAERLKGVDSTLKIQPAKLEDSAVYLCASSLQAGGYSEQFFGPGTRLTVL.

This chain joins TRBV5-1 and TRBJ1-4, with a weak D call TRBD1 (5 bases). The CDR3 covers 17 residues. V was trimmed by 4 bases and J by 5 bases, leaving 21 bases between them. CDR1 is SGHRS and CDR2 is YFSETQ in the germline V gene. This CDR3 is CASSPGGGWGINEKLFF. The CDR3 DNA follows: TGCGCCAGCAGCCCTGGAGGAGGGTGGGGCATCAATGAAAAACTGTTTTTT.

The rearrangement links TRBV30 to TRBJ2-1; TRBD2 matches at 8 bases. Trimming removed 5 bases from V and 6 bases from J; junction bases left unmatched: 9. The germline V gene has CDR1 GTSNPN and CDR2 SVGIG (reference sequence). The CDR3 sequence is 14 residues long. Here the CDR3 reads CAWSGGSRPNEQFF. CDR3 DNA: TGTGCCTGGTCGGGAGGGTCCCGCCCCAATGAGCAGTTCTTC.

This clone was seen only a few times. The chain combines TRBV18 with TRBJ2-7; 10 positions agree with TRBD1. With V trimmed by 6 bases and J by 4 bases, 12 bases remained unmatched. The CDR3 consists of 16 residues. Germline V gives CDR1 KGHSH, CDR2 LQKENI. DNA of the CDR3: TGTGCCAGCTCGCACGGACAGGGGGGGAAGGGATACGAGCAGTACTTC. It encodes CASSHGQGGKGYEQYF.

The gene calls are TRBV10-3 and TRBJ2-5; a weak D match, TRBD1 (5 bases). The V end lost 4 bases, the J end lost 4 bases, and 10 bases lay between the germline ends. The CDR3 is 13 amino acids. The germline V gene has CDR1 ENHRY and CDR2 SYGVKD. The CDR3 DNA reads TGTGCCATCAGTGCTTTCAGGGTAGAGACCCAGTACTTC. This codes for CAISAFRVETQYF.

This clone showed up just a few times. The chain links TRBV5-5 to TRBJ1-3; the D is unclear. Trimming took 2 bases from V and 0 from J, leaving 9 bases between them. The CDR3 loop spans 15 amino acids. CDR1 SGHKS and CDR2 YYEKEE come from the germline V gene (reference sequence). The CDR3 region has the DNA TGTGCCAGCAGCTTTCAAGGAGGCTCTGGAAACACCATATATTTT. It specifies CASSFQGGSGNTIYF.

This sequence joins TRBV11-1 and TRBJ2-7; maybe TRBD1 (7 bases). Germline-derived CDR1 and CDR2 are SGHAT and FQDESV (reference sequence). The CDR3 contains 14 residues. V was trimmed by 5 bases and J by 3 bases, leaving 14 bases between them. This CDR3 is CASSGGTANYEQYF. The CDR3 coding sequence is TGTGCCAGCAGCGGCGGGACAGCCAACTACGAGCAGTACTTC.

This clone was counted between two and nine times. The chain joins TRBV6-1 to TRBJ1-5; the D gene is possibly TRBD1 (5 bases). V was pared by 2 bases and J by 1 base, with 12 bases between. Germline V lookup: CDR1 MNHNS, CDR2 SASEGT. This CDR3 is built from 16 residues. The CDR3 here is CASSELGGTSNQPQHF. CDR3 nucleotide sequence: TGTGCCAGCAGTGAACTGGGAGGGACGAGCAATCAGCCCCAGCATTTT.

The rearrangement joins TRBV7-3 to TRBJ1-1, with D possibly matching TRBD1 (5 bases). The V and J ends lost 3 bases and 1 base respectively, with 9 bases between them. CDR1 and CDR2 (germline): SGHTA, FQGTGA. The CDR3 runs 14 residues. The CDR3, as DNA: TGTGCCAGCAGCTTGGGGGGAAAGAACACTGAAGCTTTCTTT. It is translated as CASSLGGKNTEAFF.

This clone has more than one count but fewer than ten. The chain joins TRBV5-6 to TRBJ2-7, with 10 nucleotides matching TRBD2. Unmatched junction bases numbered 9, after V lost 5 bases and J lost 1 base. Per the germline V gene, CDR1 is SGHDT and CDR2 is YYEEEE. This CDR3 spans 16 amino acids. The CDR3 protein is CASSPGLAQLSYEQYF. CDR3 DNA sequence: TGTGCCAGCAGTCCGGGACTAGCGCAGCTATCCTACGAGCAGTACTTC. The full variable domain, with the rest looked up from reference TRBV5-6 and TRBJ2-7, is DAGVTQSPTHLIKTRGQQVTLRCSPKSGHDTVSWYQQALGQGPQFIFQYYEEEERQRGNFPDRFSGHQFPNYSSELNVNALLLGDSALYLCASSPGLAQLSYEQYFGPGTRLTVT.

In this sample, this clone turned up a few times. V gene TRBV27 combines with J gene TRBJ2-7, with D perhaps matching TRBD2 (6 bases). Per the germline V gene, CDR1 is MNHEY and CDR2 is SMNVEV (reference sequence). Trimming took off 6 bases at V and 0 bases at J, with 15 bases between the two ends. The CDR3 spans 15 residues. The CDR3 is CASRLGTGSSYEQYF. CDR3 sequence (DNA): TGTGCCAGCAGATTAGGGACTGGAAGCTCCTACGAGCAGTACTTC.

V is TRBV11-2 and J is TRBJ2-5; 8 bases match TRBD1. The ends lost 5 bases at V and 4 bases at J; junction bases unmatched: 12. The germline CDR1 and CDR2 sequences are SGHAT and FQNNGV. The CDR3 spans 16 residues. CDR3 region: CASSPRTGQGGETQYF. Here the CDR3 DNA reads TGTGCCAGCAGCCCCCGAACCGGACAGGGAGGAGAGACCCAGTACTTC.

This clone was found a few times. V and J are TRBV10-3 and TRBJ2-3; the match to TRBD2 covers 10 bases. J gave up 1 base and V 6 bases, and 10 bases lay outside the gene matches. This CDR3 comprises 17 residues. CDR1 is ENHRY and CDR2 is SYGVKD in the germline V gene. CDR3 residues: CAIRGNSGGPGTDTQYF. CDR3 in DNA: TGTGCCATCAGGGGAAATAGCGGGGGGCCGGGCACAGATACGCAGTATTTT.

This CDR3 is CASSRTRTGTSYEQYF. The CDR3 DNA follows: TGCGCCAGCAGCCGGACGCGGACAGGTACCTCCTACGAGCAGTACTTC. The chain employs TRBV4-1 and TRBJ2-7; 7 bases map to TRBD1. CDR3 length equals 16 residues. CDR1 and CDR2 (germline): MGHRA, YSYEKL. V was pared by 4 bases and J by 0 bases, with 9 bases of the junction left unmatched.

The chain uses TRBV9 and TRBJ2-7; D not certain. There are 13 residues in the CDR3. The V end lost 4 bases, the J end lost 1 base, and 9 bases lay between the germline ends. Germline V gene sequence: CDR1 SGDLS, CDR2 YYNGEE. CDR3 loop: CASSLAGSYEQYF. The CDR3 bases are TGTGCCAGCAGCCTTGCCGGGTCCTACGAGCAGTACTTC.

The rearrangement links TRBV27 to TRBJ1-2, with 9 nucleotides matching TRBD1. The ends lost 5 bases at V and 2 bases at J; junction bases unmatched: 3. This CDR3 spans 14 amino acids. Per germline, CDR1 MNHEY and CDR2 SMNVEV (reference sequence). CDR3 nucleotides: TGTGCCAGCAGTACTGGGACAGGGAACTATGGCTACACCTTC. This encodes CASSTGTGNYGYTF.